This T cell receptor beta chain was sequenced for a study of Tregs in tolerant kidney transplant recipients. Recipients received nonmyeloablative bone marrow transplants from related graft donors, with transient mixed chimerism. J gave up 3 bases and V 6 bases, and 11 bases lay outside the gene matches. CDR3 length: 15 amino acids. Per the germline V gene, CDR1 is MDHEN and CDR2 is SYDVKM. TCRdb's copy holds only in-frame clones and misses some; the assay was immunoSEQ multiplex PCR. The sample has some 11,000 clones. By frequency, this clone registers medium-sized. Its specificity is not known. The read terminates 3 residues before the CDR3 end, so the remaining end is supplied by the germline J gene. The study, taken as a whole, reports: Few patients were studied, so findings need validation in larger groups.

The sequence came from a human patient who received a combined kidney and bone marrow transplant. Some of the T cells might come from the graft donor. Here the sequenced sample was CD8+ T cells from blood (PBMCs), taken 24 months after the transplant. The chain uses TRBV28 and TRBJ2-7, with 7 bases identical to TRBD1. The CDR3 sequence is CASRQGAGGVYEQYF. The CDR3 bases that were read are TGTGCCAGCAGACAGGGTGCAGGGGGAGTCTACGAG.